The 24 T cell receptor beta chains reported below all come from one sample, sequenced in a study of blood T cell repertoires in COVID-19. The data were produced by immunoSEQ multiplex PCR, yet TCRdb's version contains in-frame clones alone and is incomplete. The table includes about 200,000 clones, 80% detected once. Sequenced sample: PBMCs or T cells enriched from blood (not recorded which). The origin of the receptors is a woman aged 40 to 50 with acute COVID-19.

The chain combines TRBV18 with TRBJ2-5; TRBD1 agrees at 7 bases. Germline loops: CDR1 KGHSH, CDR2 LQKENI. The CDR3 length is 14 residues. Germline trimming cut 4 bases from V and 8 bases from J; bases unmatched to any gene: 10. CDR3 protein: CASSRQGALNTQYF. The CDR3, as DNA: TGTGCCAGCTCACGACAGGGAGCATTGAACACCCAGTACTTC.

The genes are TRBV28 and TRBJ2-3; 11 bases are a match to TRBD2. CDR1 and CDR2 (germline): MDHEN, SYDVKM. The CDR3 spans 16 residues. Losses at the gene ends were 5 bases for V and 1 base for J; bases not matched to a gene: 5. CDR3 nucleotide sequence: TGTGCCAGCAGTGTATCGACTAGCGGGGGCACAGATACGCAGTATTTT. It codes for CASSVSTSGGTDTQYF.

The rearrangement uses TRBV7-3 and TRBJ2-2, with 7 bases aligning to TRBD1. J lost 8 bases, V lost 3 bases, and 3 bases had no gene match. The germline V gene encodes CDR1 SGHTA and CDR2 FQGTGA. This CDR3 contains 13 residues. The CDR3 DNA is TGTGCCAGCAGCTTCACAGGGGTGGGGGAGCTGTTTTTT. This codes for CASSFTGVGELFF.

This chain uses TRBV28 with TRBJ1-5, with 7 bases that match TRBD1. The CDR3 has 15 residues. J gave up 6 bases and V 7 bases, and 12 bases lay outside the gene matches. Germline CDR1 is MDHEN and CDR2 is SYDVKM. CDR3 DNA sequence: TGTGCCAGCACAAACGAAAGGACAGGTCGTCAGCCCCAGCATTTT. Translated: CASTNERTGRQPQHF.

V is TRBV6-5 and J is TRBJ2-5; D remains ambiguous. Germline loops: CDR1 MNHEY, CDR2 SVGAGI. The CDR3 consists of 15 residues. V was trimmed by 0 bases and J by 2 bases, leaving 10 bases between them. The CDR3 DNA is TGTGCCAGCAGTTACTCGGTTTTACGGCAAGAGACCCAGTACTTC. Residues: CASSYSVLRQETQYF.

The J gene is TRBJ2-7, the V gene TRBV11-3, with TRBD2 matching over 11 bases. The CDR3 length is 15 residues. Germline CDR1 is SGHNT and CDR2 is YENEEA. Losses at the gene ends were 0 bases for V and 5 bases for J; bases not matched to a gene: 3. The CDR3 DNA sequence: TGTGCCAGCAGCTTAGAACTAGCGGGAGCGCACGAGCAGTACTTC. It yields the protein CASSLELAGAHEQYF.

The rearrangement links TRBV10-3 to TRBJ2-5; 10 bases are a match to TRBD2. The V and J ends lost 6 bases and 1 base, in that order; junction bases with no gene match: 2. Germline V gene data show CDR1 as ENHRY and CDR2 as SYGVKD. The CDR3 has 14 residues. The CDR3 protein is CAIRSGGAQETQYF. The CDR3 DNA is TGTGCCATCAGGAGCGGGGGGGCCCAAGAGACCCAGTACTTC.

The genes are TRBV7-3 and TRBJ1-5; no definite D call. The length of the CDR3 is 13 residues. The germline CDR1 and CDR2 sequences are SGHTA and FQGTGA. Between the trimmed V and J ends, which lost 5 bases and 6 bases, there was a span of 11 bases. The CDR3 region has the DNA TGTGCCAGCAGCAGAGAAAGAGGTCAGCCCCAGCATTTT. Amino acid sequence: CASSRERGQPQHF.

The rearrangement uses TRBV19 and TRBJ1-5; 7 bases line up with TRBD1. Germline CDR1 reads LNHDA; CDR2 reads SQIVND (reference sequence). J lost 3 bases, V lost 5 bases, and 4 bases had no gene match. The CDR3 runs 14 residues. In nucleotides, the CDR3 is TGTGCCAGTAGTGTACAGGGGTACAATCAGCCCCAGCATTTT. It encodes CASSVQGYNQPQHF.

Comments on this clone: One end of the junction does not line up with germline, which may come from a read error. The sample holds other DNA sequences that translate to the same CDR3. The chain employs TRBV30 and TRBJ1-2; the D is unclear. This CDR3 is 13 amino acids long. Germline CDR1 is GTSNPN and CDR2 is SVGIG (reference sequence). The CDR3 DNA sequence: TGTGCCTGGAGTGTTTCCGCCAACTATGGCTACACCTTT. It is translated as CAWSVSANYGYTF.

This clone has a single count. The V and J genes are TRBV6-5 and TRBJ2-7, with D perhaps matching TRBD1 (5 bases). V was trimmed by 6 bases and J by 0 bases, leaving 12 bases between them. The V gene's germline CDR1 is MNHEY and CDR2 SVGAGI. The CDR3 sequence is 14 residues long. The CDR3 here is CASRRTQSSYEQYF. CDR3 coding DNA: TGTGCCAGCAGGAGGACACAGAGCTCCTACGAGCAGTACTTC.

CDR3 amino acids: CASRTGGPEAFF. The CDR3 DNA sequence: TGTGCCAGCAGAACGGGAGGCCCTGAAGCTTTCTTT. This chain connects TRBV6-5 to TRBJ1-1; D uncertain. The V gene lost 6 bases and the J gene lost 6 bases, with 11 bases spanning the gap. This CDR3 spans 12 amino acids. Germline assignment: CDR1 MNHEY and CDR2 SVGAGI.

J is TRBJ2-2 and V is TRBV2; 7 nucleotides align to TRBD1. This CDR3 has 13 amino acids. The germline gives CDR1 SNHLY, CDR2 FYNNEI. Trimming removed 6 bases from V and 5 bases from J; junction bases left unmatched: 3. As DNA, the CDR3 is TGTGCCAGCAGCGCGACAGGGACCGGGGAGCTGTTTTTT. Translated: CASSATGTGELFF.

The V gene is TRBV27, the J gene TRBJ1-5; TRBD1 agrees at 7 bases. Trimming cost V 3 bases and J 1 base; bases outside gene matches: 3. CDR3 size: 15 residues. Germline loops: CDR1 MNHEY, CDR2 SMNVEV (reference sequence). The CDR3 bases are TGTGCCAGCAGTTTCAAGGGGGCGAGCAATCAGCCCCAGCATTTT. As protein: CASSFKGASNQPQHF.

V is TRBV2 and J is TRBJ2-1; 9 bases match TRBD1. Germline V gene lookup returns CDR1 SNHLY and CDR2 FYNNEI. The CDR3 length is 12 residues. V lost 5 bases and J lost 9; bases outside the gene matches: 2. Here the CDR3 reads CASSRDRAEQFF. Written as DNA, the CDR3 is TGTGCCAGCAGTAGGGACAGGGCTGAGCAGTTCTTC.

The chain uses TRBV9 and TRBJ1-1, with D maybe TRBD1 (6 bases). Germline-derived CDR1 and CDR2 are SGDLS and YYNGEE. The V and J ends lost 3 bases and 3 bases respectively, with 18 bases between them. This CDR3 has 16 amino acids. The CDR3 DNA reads TGTGCCAGCAGCGCCCGCGGGGGGGCGGGTGACACTGAAGCTTTCTTT. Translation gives CASSARGGAGDTEAFF.

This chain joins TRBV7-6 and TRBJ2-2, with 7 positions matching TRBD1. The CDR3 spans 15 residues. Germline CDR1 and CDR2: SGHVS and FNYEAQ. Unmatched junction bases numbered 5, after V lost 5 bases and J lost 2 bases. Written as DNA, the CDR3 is TGTGCCAGCAGCCGTGACAGGGTCAACACCGGGGAGCTGTTTTTT. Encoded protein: CASSRDRVNTGELFF.

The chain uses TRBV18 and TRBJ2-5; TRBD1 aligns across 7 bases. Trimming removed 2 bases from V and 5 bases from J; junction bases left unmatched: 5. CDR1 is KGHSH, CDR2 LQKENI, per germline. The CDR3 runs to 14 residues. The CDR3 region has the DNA TGTGCCAGCTCACCAAGGAACAGGGGCGAGACCCAGTACTTC. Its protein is CASSPRNRGETQYF. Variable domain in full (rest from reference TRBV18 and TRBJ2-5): NAGVMQNPRHLVRRRGQEARLRCSPMKGHSHVYWYRQLPEEGLKFMVYLQKENIIDESGMPKERFSAEFPKEGPSILRIQQVVRGDSAAYFCASSPRNRGETQYFGPGTRLLVL.

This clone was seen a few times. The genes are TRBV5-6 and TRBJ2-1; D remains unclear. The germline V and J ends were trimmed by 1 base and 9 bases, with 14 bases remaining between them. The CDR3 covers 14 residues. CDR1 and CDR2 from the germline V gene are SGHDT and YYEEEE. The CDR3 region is CASSLRRLRSEQFF. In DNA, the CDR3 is TGTGCCAGCAGCTTGAGGCGGCTAAGAAGTGAGCAGTTCTTC.

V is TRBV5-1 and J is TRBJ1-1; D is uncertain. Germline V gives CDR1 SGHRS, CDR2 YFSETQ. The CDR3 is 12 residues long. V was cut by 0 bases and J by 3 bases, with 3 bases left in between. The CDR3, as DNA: TGCGCCAGCAGCTTGGACTACACTGAAGCTTTCTTT. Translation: CASSLDYTEAFF.

The CDR3 DNA is TGTGCCAGCCGCGCGAATGCCGGGACAGGGGGAACTGAAGCTTTCTTT. This gives the protein CASRANAGTGGTEAFF. The chain recombines TRBV18 with TRBJ1-1; 11 bases are a match to TRBD1. CDR1 KGHSH and CDR2 LQKENI come from the germline V gene. The J segment lost 5 bases and the V segment lost 8 bases, leaving 13 bases of the junction unmatched. This CDR3 spans 16 amino acids.

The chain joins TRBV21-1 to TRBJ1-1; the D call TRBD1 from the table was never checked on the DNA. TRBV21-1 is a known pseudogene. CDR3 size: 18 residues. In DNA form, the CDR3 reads TGTGCCAGCAGCAAAGCAATGCGCCTTGACACCAGGGGAACTGAAGCTTTCTTT. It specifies CASSKAMRLDTRGTEAFF.

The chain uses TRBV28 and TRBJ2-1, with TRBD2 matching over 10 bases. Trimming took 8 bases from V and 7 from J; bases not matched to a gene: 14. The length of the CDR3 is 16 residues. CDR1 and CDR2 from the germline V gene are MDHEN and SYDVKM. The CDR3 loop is CASPPGLARRENEQFF. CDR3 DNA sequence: TGTGCCAGCCCTCCGGGACTAGCGCGGCGAGAGAATGAGCAGTTCTTC.

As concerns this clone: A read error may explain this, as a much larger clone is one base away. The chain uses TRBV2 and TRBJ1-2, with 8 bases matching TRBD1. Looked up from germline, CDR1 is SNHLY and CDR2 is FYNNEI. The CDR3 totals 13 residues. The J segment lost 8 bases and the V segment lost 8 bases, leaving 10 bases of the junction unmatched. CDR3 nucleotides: TGTGCCAGCGGACTCAGGGGGCGGGGGGGCTACACCTTC. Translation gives CASGLRGRGGYTF. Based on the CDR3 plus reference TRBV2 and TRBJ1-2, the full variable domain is EPEVTQTPSHQVTQMGQEVILRCVPISNHLYFYWYRQILGQKVEFLVSFYNNEISEKSEIFDDQFSVERPDGSNFTLKIRSTKLEDSAMYFCASGLRGRGGYTFGSGTRLTVV.